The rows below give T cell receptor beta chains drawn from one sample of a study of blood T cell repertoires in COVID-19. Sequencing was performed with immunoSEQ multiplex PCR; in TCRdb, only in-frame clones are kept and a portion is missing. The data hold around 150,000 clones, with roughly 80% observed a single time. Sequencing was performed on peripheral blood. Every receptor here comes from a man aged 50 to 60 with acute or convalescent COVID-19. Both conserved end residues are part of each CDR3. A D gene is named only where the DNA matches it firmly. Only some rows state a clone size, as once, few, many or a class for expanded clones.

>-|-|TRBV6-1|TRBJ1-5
TGTGCCAGCAGTGAAGTCACACAGTTTAGCAATCAGCCCCAGCATTTT
CASSEVTQFSNQPQHF
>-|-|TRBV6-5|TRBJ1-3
TGTGCCAGCAGTACAGGGTCAACTGGAAACACCATATATTTT
CASSTGSTGNTIYF
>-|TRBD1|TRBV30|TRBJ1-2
TGTGCCTGGAGTGTAGGGGGACAGGGGTTCCAGTACACCTTC
CAWSVGGQGFQYTF
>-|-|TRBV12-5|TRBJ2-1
TGTGCTAGTGGTTTGGTACGTACTACGGGCGTCGGGGGTGAGCAGTTCTTC
CASGLVRTTGVGGEQFF
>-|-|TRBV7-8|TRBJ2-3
TGTGCCAGCAGCCCCAATTCAGATACGCAGTATTTT
CASSPNSDTQYF
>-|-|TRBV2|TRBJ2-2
TGTGCCAGCAGTGTTTTGGCTAACACCGGGGAGCTGTTTTTT
CASSVLANTGELFF
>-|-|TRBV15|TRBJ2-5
TGTGCCACCAGCAGAGTACAGCAGACCCAGTACTTC
CATSRVQQTQYF
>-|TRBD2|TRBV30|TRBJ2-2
TGTGCCTGGGGACTAGCGATTGGGACCGGGGAGCTGTTTTTT
CAWGLAIGTGELFF
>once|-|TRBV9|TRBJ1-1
TGTGCCAGCAGCGCGCAGGGGTACACTGAAGCTTTCTTT
CASSAQGYTEAFF
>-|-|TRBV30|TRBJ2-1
TGTGCCTGGAGTGTAATGCGGGGTAGCGGCCTTCGAGAGCAGTTCTTC
CAWSVMRGSGLREQFF
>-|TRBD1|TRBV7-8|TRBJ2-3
TGTGCCAGCAGCTCATACGGGACAGCCACAGATACGCAGTATTTT
CASSSYGTATDTQYF
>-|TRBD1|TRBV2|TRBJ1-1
TGTGCCGGCTCTGGACAGGGGGTTCTGGAAGCTTTCTTT
CAGSGQGVLEAFF
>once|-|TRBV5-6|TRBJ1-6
TGTGCCAGCAGCTTCTATGGACTGAGTAATTCACCCCTCCACTTT
CASSFYGLSNSPLHF
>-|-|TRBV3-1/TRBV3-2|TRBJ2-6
TGTGCCAGCAGCCAAGGGCTGGGGGCGGGGGCCAACGTCCTGACTTTC
CASSQGLGAGANVLTF
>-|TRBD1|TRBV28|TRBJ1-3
TGTGCCAGCAGTCCAGCAGGACAGGGAACAAACACCATATATTTT
CASSPAGQGTNTIYF
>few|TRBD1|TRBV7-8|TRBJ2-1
TGTGCCAGCAGCGCAAAACGGGACAGGGGAAATGAGCAGTTCTTC
CASSAKRDRGNEQFF
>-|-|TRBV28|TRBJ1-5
TGTGCCAGCAGCTCGACCGAGCCAGGCTCCGTCAATCAGCCCCAGCATTTT
CASSSTEPGSVNQPQHF
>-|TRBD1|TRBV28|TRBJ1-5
TGTGCCAGCAGTTTGCCCCGTGACAGGGGAAGTGGCAATCAGCCCCAGCATTTT
CASSLPRDRGSGNQPQHF
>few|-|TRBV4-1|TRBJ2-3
TGCGCCAGCAGACACGTTTGGACTAAGAACACAGATACGCAGTATTTT
CASRHVWTKNTDTQYF
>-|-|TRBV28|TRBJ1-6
TGTGCCAGCAGCCTTTTTAATTCACCCCTCCACTTT
CASSLFNSPLHF
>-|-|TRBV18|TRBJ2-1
TGTGCCAGCTCACCCCAGGGCTACAATGAGCAGTTCTTC
CASSPQGYNEQFF
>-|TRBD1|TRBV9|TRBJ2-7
TGTGCCAGCAGCTTCCGGGACAGGGTTCTATACGAGCAGTACTTC
CASSFRDRVLYEQYF
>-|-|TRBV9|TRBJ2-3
TGTGCCAGCAGCGACACTAGCAATTTATACACAGATACGCAGTATTTT
CASSDTSNLYTDTQYF
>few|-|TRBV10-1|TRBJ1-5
TGCGCCAGCAGTGAGACAGGGCTTCAGCCCCAGCATTTT
CASSETGLQPQHF
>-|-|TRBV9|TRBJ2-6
TGTGCCAGCAGCTCCGACTCGCCTGGGGCCAACGTCCTGACTTTC
CASSSDSPGANVLTF
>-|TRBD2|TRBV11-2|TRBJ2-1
TGTGCCAGCAGCTTAGGATCCCGGGTACTAGCGGGGTCTGAGCAGTTCTTC
CASSLGSRVLAGSEQFF
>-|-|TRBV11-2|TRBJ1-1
TGTGCCAGCAGCTTTTGGGGGGAGAGGGCGACCGGCACTGAAGCTTTCTTT
CASSFWGERATGTEAFF
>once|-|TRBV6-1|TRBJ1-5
TGTGCCAGCAGTGATGAGGAGCGGCCCAATCAGCCCCAGCATTTT
CASSDEERPNQPQHF
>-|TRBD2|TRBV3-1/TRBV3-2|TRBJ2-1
TGTGCCAGCAGCCGTCGGGGTGGGTCACTAGCGGGGGGGCTCTTAGGTAATGAGCAGTTCTTC
CASSRRGGSLAGGLLGNEQFF
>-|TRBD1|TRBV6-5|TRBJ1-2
TGTGCCAGCACCTTAGGGACAGGGGACTATGGCTACACCTTC
CASTLGTGDYGYTF
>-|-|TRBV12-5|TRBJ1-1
TGTGCTAGTGGTTTGGTCGTAGGGGGGAACACTGAAGCTTTCTTT
CASGLVVGGNTEAFF
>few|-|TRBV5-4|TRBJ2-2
TGTGCCAGCAGCAGTCCCCGGGACTCATCCACCGGGGAGCTGTTTTTT
CASSSPRDSSTGELFF
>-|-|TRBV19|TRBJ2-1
TGTGCCAGTAGTATCGAGCTCTCGGCGCGGAATGAGCAGTTCTTC
CASSIELSARNEQFF
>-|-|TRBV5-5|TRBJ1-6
TGTGCCAGCAGCTTGGCCAGGGTAGAGTCACCCCTCCACTTT
CASSLARVESPLHF
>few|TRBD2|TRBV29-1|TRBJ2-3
TGCAGCGGTGCGCTTCTAGCGGGGACAGATACGCAGTATTTT
CSGALLAGTDTQYF
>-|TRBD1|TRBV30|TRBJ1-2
TGTGCCTGGAGTGACCCCCTTGGACAGGGGAAGGGACAATATGGCTACACCTTC
CAWSDPLGQGKGQYGYTF
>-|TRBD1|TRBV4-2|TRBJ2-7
TGTGCCAGCAGCCAAGTGGCAGGGGGCGACGAGCAGTACTTC
CASSQVAGGDEQYF
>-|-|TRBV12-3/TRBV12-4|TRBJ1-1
TGTGCCAGCAGTTACTTAGTGAACACTGAAGCTTTCTTT
CASSYLVNTEAFF
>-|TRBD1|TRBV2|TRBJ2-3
TGTGCCAGCAGTGCCCCCGGGACAGGGAGGAGAACAGATACGCAGTATTTT
CASSAPGTGRRTDTQYF
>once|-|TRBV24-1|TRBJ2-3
TGTGCCACCAGTGATTTAGGGGGAGACACAGATACGCAGTATTTT
CATSDLGGDTDTQYF
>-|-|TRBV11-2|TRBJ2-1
TGTGCCAGCAGCTTGGTTTACGGGGATGAGCAGTTCTTC
CASSLVYGDEQFF
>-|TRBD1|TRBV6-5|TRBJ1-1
TGTGCCAGCAGCCCACAGGGGGTCGCGAACACTGAAGCTTTCTTT
CASSPQGVANTEAFF
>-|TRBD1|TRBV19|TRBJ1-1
TGTGCCAGTAAAATTAGACAGGGAGATACTGAAGCTTTCTTT
CASKIRQGDTEAFF
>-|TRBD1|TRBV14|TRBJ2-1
TGTGCCAGCAGCCACTACAGGGGGCCCTACAATGAGCAGTTCTTC
CASSHYRGPYNEQFF
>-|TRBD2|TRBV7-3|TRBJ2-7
TGTGCCAGCAGCCTCAACGGGCGGGGGGCGAATTTGGGCTACGAGCAGTACTTC
CASSLNGRGANLGYEQYF
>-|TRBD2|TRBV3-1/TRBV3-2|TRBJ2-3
TGTGCCAGCAGTGACACCGGGAGGCGGACAGATACGCAGTATTTT
CASSDTGRRTDTQYF
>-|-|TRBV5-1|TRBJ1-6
TGCGCCAGCAGCGACAGCTACTATAATTCACCCCTCCACTTT
CASSDSYYNSPLHF
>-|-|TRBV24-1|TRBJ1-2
TGTGCCACCAGTGATCCCTCTAACTATGGCTACACCTTC
CATSDPSNYGYTF
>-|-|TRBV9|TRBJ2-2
TGTGCCAGCAGCGGAACAGGGGAGGTCACCGGGGAGCTGTTTTTT
CASSGTGEVTGELFF
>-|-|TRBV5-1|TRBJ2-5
TGCGCCAGCAGCGCAGGGACTGGACCCAAACAAGAGACCCAGTACTTC
CASSAGTGPKQETQYF
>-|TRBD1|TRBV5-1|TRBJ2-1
TGCGCCAGCAGCTCTCAGACAGGGCTCGATGAGCAGTTCTTC
CASSSQTGLDEQFF
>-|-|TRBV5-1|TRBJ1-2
TGCGCCAGCAGCTTGACAGGGAACCTCTATGGCTACACCTTC
CASSLTGNLYGYTF
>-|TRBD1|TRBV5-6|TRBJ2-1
TGTGCCAGCAGCTCGCCGGGGGACAGGGGGGACAATGAGCAGTTCTTC
CASSSPGDRGDNEQFF
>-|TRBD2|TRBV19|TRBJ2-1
TGTGCCAGTAGTTCCAAGACTAGCGGGCTTATCTACAATGAGCAGTTCTTC
CASSSKTSGLIYNEQFF
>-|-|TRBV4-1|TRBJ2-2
TGCGCCAGCAGCCACAGCGGTCGGGAGCTGTTTTTT
CASSHSGRELFF
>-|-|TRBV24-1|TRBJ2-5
TGTGCCACCAGTAGTGGACTAACCCCAGAGACCCAGTACTTC
CATSSGLTPETQYF
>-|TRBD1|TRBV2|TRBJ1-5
TGTGCCAGCAGGAAAATACAGGGGCAGCCCCAGCATTTT
CASRKIQGQPQHF
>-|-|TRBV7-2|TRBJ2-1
TGTGCCAGCAGCCAGACTAGCAATGAGCAGTTCTTC
CASSQTSNEQFF
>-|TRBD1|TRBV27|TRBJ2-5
TGTGCCAGCAGTGTCAACCGGGACAGCCAAGAGACCCAGTACTTC
CASSVNRDSQETQYF